These 32 T cell receptor beta chains share one sample of origin, sequenced in a study of CD8+CD57+ T cells in acquired aplastic anemia. Genomic DNA was employed as the template in profiling TCR beta VDJ and CDR3. TCRdb independently ran MiXCR on the reads; one entry per CDR3 protein. Among about 210,000 distinct CDR3 sequences listed, around 60% were seen once. The sequenced sample was sorted CD4+, CD8+, or CD8+CD57+ T cells (not recorded which) from PBMCs. The receptors originated from a human donor in good health.

Worth noting for this clonotype: Sequence at one end of the junction differs from germline and may be a read error. The chain's CDR3 is CAVSESANEDGEQYF. CDR3 bases: TGTGCCGTCAGTGAGTCCGCAAATGAGGATGGCGAGCAGTACTTC. The rearrangement uses TRBV10-3 and TRBJ2-7; D is uncertain. The CDR3 consists of 15 residues. From germline, CDR1 is ENHRY and CDR2 SYGVKD.

The sample holds a few counts of this clonotype. Being one base from a much bigger clone, this may be a read error. The chain links TRBV9 to TRBJ2-1; D possibly matches TRBD1 or TRBD2 (5 bases each). V was cut by 3 bases and J by 2 bases, with 15 bases left in between. This CDR3 has 16 amino acids. Germline V lookup: CDR1 SGDLS, CDR2 YYNGEE. The CDR3 reads CASSEGTAAPYNEQFF. The CDR3 DNA follows: TGTGCCAGCAGCGAGGGGACGGCCGCCCCCTACAATGAGCAGTTCTTC. Full variable domain (missing parts from reference TRBV9 and TRBJ2-1): DSGVTQTPKHLITATGQRVTLRCSPRSGDLSVYWYQQSLDQGLQFLIQYYNGEERAKGNILERFSAQQFPDLHSELNLSSLELGDSALYFCASSEGTAAPYNEQFFGPGTRLTVL.

The J gene is TRBJ2-3, the V gene TRBV20-1, with 8 bases that match TRBD2. Germline assignment: CDR1 DFQATT and CDR2 SNEGSKA (reference sequence). This CDR3 contains 17 residues. The V segment lost 0 bases and the J segment 5 bases; nucleotides outside the gene matches: 13. CDR3 coding DNA: TGCAGTGCTAGAGATATACTAACGGGAGGGTTCGGAGATACGCAGTATTTT. This sequence encodes CSARDILTGGFGDTQYF.

This sequence joins TRBV24-1 and TRBJ2-3, with TRBD1 matching 7 bases. Germline values: CDR1 KGHDR, CDR2 SFDVKD. The junction had 5 bases not matched to a gene; V was cut back by 4 bases and J by 2 bases. CDR3 length: 15 amino acids. The CDR3 DNA is TGTGCCACCAGTGACATGGGACAGTCCACAGATACGCAGTATTTT. Its translation: CATSDMGQSTDTQYF.

The V gene is TRBV7-9, the J gene TRBJ2-1; a weak D match, TRBD1 (5 bases). CDR1 is SEHNR and CDR2 is FQNEAQ in the germline V gene (reference sequence). Trimming pared 5 bases from V and 10 bases from J, leaving 12 bases between. The length of the CDR3 is 12 residues. The DNA for the CDR3 is TGTGCCAGCAGCAGCAGGGTGGTCGAGCAGTTCTTC. Amino acid sequence: CASSSRVVEQFF. Based on the CDR3 plus reference TRBV7-9 and TRBJ2-1, the full variable domain is DTGVSQNPRHKITKRGQNVTFRCDPISEHNRLYWYRQTLGQGPEFLTYFQNEAQLEKSRLLSDRFSAERPKGSFSTLEIQRTEQGDSAMYLCASSSRVVEQFFGPGTRLTVL.

The chain employs TRBV20-1 and TRBJ1-2; 10 bases match TRBD1. The germline CDR1 and CDR2 sequences are DFQATT and SNEGSKA (reference sequence). V was clipped by 6 bases and J by 2 bases; unmatched bases: 6. The CDR3 consists of 14 residues. In DNA form, the CDR3 reads TGCAGTGCGCCGGGACAGGGGTGGAACTATGGCTACACCTTC. This translates into CSAPGQGWNYGYTF.

The chain combines TRBV12-3 or TRBV12-4 with TRBJ1-2; D uncertain. Between the trimmed V and J ends, which lost 4 bases and 4 bases, there was a span of 7 bases. This CDR3 comprises 12 residues. The chain's CDR3 is CASSYSIYGYTF. The CDR3 nucleotides read TGTGCCAGCAGTTACTCGATCTATGGCTACACCTTC.

This clonotype was recorded many times. The genes are TRBV4-2 and TRBJ2-1, with a possible D match to TRBD2 (5 bases). CDR1 and CDR2 from the germline V gene are LGHNA and YNFKEQ. There are 15 residues in the CDR3. V lost 1 base and J 3 bases, leaving 10 bases between the germline ends. CDR3 sequence (DNA): TGTGCCAGCAGCCAAGTGAGCGGCGTCTACAATGAGCAGTTCTTC. The encoded protein is CASSQVSGVYNEQFF.

This clonotype is medium-sized. The chain combines TRBV24-1 with TRBJ2-3; D gene unclear. Germline V gene sequence: CDR1 KGHDR, CDR2 SFDVKD. V shed 3 bases and J shed 0 bases, with 3 bases lying between them. This CDR3 has 13 residues. CDR3 nucleotide sequence: TGTGCCACCAGTGATCTGAGCACAGATACGCAGTATTTT. Translated: CATSDLSTDTQYF.

CDR3 coding DNA: TGTGCCAGCAGTGACAGGGGCACCGGGGAGCAGTACTTC. This sequence encodes CASSDRGTGEQYF. The chain joins TRBV6-4 to TRBJ2-7; possible D gene TRBD1, 5 bases. This CDR3 comprises 13 residues. The V and J ends lost 2 bases and 7 bases respectively, with 12 bases between them. Germline assignment: CDR1 MRHNA and CDR2 SNTAGT.

This clonotype was picked up a small number of times. The J gene is TRBJ2-5, the V gene TRBV20-1, with 7 bases matching TRBD2. The CDR3 runs 13 residues. From germline, CDR1 is DFQATT and CDR2 SNEGSKA (reference sequence). With 3 bases clipped from V and 4 bases from J, the junction kept 5 bases outside the gene matches. For the CDR3, the DNA is TGCAGTGCTAGCGTGGGGGGGAGAGAGACCCAGTACTTC. Encoded protein: CSASVGGRETQYF.

The CDR3 DNA is TGTGCCATCAGTGACGGGGTGCTACAGCCCCAGCATTTT. It specifies CAISDGVLQPQHF. This chain joins TRBV10-3 and TRBJ1-5; the D is unclear. The CDR3 runs 13 residues. V shed 3 bases and J shed 7 bases, with 10 bases lying between them. Looked up from germline, CDR1 is ENHRY and CDR2 is SYGVKD.

Comments on this clonotype: Given a much more abundant clone one base away, this may be a read error. V is TRBV7-9 and J is TRBJ2-2; D unclear. Germline loops: CDR1 SEHNR, CDR2 FQNEAQ (reference sequence). The CDR3 length is 14 residues. CDR3 protein: CTSSQDIDTGELFF. CDR3 DNA sequence: TGCACCAGCAGCCAAGATATAGACACCGGGGAGCTGTTTTTT.

This chain uses TRBV19 with TRBJ1-5, with D hard to call. From germline, CDR1 is LNHDA and CDR2 SQIVND (reference sequence). This CDR3 has 16 residues. V lost 2 bases and J lost 1, with 12 bases in between. CDR3 sequence: CASSILGIESNQPQHF. In DNA form, the CDR3 reads TGTGCCAGTAGTATATTGGGGATTGAGAGCAATCAGCCCCAGCATTTT.

This clonotype occurred many times. The V call is TRBV12-3 or TRBV12-4, the J call TRBJ2-7; D call uncertain. The CDR3 is 14 residues long. The germline V and J ends were trimmed by 3 bases and 5 bases, with 14 bases remaining between them. Here the CDR3 reads CASSFLGLVDEQYF. CDR3 coding DNA: TGTGCCAGCAGTTTCCTCGGGTTGGTGGACGAGCAGTACTTC.

V usage is TRBV18 and J usage is TRBJ2-7; 8 nucleotides align to TRBD1. V shed 1 base, J shed 7 bases, and the junction held 12 bases outside the gene matches. The CDR3 is 16 residues long. CDR1 is KGHSH, CDR2 LQKENI, per germline. The CDR3 DNA reads TGTGCCAGCTCACCACTTGGGACAGGACTTAAGCAGGAGCAGTACTTC. As protein: CASSPLGTGLKQEQYF.

This clonotype was counted at least ten times. The V call is TRBV9, the J call TRBJ1-6; D is unclear. Trimming cost V 3 bases and J 9 bases, with 7 bases left between them. CDR1 and CDR2 (germline): SGDLS, YYNGEE. This CDR3 has 12 residues. In DNA form, the CDR3 reads TGTGCCAGCAGCGGCGCATTTTCACCCCTCCACTTT. It encodes CASSGAFSPLHF. The whole variable domain, filled in from reference TRBV9 and TRBJ1-6, reads DSGVTQTPKHLITATGQRVTLRCSPRSGDLSVYWYQQSLDQGLQFLIQYYNGEERAKGNILERFSAQQFPDLHSELNLSSLELGDSALYFCASSGAFSPLHFGNGTRLTVT.

This clonotype occurred many times. V gene TRBV10-3 combines with J gene TRBJ1-5, with D possibly TRBD1 on 6 matching bases. The germline V and J ends were trimmed by 4 bases and 3 bases, with 19 bases remaining between them. The CDR3 length is 17 residues. Germline V CDR1 and CDR2: ENHRY, SYGVKD. The CDR3 DNA is TGTGCCATCAGTGCGGGGGGGGGGACAACCAACAATCAGCCCCAGCATTTT. This codes for CAISAGGGTTNNQPQHF.

The sample holds many counts of this clonotype. The chain joins TRBV4-2 to TRBJ2-7, with 8 bases matching TRBD1. The CDR3 is made up of 16 amino acids. The V segment lost 5 bases and the J segment 2 bases; nucleotides outside the gene matches: 11. Germline CDR1 and CDR2: LGHNA and YNFKEQ. The CDR3 DNA reads as TGTGCCAGCAGCATACGATTGACAGGGGACCCCTACGAGCAGTACTTC. Amino acids: CASSIRLTGDPYEQYF.

This clonotype was seen at least ten times. CDR3 sequence (DNA): TGTGCCAGCAGTCTTAGTACAGGATCGCCCAATCAGCCCCAGCATTTT. Amino acids: CASSLSTGSPNQPQHF. The rearrangement joins TRBV6-1 to TRBJ1-5, with D possibly TRBD1 on 5 matching bases. CDR1 and CDR2 from the germline V gene are MNHNS and SASEGT. Between the trimmed V and J ends, which lost 5 bases and 3 bases, there was a span of 17 bases. This CDR3 is built from 16 residues.

The chain combines TRBV20-1 with TRBJ2-7; perhaps TRBD2 as D (6 bases). Germline CDR1 reads DFQATT; CDR2 reads SNEGSKA (reference sequence). The CDR3 runs 15 residues. The V end lost 3 bases, the J end lost 0 bases, and 15 bases lay between the germline ends. The CDR3 sequence is CSASHRSAGSYEQYF. The CDR3 bases are TGCAGTGCTAGCCACCGGTCAGCGGGCTCCTACGAGCAGTACTTC.

The CDR3 reads CASSSGCDGYTF. CDR3 in DNA: TGTGCCAGCAGTTCGGGGTGCGATGGCTACACCTTC. The chain is built from TRBV6-5 and TRBJ1-2; D is uncertain. This CDR3 comprises 12 residues. Trimming took 4 bases from V and 6 from J, leaving 9 bases between them. Germline V CDR1 and CDR2: MNHEY, SVGAGI.

This clonotype showed up many times. The chain links TRBV27 to TRBJ1-2; 7 positions agree with TRBD1. Germline V gives CDR1 MNHEY, CDR2 SMNVEV (reference sequence). The CDR3 is 13 amino acids. Trimming cost V 5 bases and J 3 bases; bases outside gene matches: 3. This chain's CDR3 is CASSTGAYYGYTF. CDR3 nucleotide sequence: TGTGCCAGCAGTACAGGGGCCTACTATGGCTACACCTTC.

This clonotype was counted ten times or more. The chain joins TRBV4-3 to TRBJ2-1, with TRBD1 identical over 9 bases. Looked up from germline, CDR1 is LGHNA and CDR2 is YSLEER. The CDR3 loop spans 16 amino acids. V lost 2 bases to trimming and J lost 4 bases; unmatched junction nucleotides: 6. CDR3 residues: CASSQRGTGNYNEQFF. CDR3 bases: TGCGCCAGCAGCCAACGTGGGACAGGGAATTACAATGAGCAGTTCTTC.

This sequence joins TRBV7-2 and TRBJ2-3; the D is unclear. The CDR3 totals 14 residues. Trimming removed 1 base from V and 4 bases from J, with 9 bases in between. Germline V gives CDR1 SGHTA, CDR2 FQGNSA. This CDR3 reads CASSLVGGADTQYF. Written as DNA, the CDR3 is TGTGCCAGCAGCTTAGTTGGTGGGGCAGATACGCAGTATTTT.

The chain couples TRBV7-9 to TRBJ2-1, with D perhaps matching TRBD1 or TRBD2 (6 bases each). Trimming took off 1 base at V and 4 bases at J, with 14 bases between the two ends. CDR3 length: 16 amino acids. CDR1 SEHNR and CDR2 FQNEAQ come from the germline V gene (reference sequence). In nucleotides, the CDR3 is TGTGCCAGCAGCTTAGACAGGGAGGCGAGATACAATGAGCAGTTCTTC. It translates to CASSLDREARYNEQFF. Full variable domain (remainder filled in from reference TRBV7-9 and TRBJ2-1): DTGVSQNPRHKITKRGQNVTFRCDPISEHNRLYWYRQTLGQGPEFLTYFQNEAQLEKSRLLSDRFSAERPKGSFSTLEIQRTEQGDSAMYLCASSLDREARYNEQFFGPGTRLTVL.

J is TRBJ2-3 and V is TRBV15, with 7 bases lining up with TRBD1. V lost 2 bases and J lost 3; bases outside the gene matches: 8. CDR1 and CDR2 (germline): LNHNV, YYDKDF (reference sequence). CDR3 length equals 16 residues. The CDR3 DNA reads as TGTGCCACCAGCAGAAGTCCGGGACAGATTACAGATACGCAGTATTTT. It yields the protein CATSRSPGQITDTQYF.

The CDR3 nucleotides are TGCAGCGCCCCACTAGCGGGGGGGCCGAGCCACAATGAGCAGTTCTTC. Translated, it gives CSAPLAGGPSHNEQFF. J is TRBJ2-1 and V is TRBV29-1, with 13 bases aligning to TRBD2. CDR3 length: 16 residues. Per germline, CDR1 SQVTM and CDR2 ANQGSEA. With 7 bases clipped from V and 5 bases from J, the junction kept 11 bases outside the gene matches.

Worth noting for this clonotype: Just one base apart from a much larger clone, this may be a read error. The gene calls are TRBV4-1 and TRBJ1-1, with unresolved D. V lost 1 base and J 5 bases, leaving 14 bases between the germline ends. CDR1 and CDR2 (germline): MGHRA, YSYEKL. This CDR3 comprises 15 residues. The DNA of the CDR3 is TGCGCCAGCAGCCAAGTCGGTGCTTGGGTGACTGAAGCTTTCTTT. It codes for CASSQVGAWVTEAFF.

V gene TRBV20-1 combines with J gene TRBJ2-5, with unresolved D. The CDR3 consists of 9 residues. The germline V gene has CDR1 DFQATT and CDR2 SNEGSKA (reference sequence). With 5 bases removed from V and 4 bases from J, the gap between germline ends came to 2 bases. DNA of the CDR3: TGCAGTGCTCCAGAGACCCAGTACTTC. This gives the protein CSAPETQYF.

This rearrangement joins TRBV7-2 to TRBJ2-4; D is unresolved. Germline values: CDR1 SGHTA, CDR2 FQGNSA. V was pared by 5 bases and J by 8 bases, with 10 bases between. This CDR3 is built from 12 residues. CDR3 region: CASSPERDIQYF. CDR3 in DNA: TGTGCCAGCAGCCCGGAACGTGACATTCAGTACTTC.

This clonotype was seen many times. V is TRBV12-3 or TRBV12-4 and J is TRBJ1-1; unclear D gene. The CDR3 extends over 14 amino acids. The V gene lost 4 bases and the J gene lost 1 base, with 10 bases spanning the gap. DNA for the CDR3: TGTGCCAGCAGTTATACAGTTTCGAACACTGAAGCTTTCTTT. As protein: CASSYTVSNTEAFF.